This TCR beta chain derives from a study of T cell responses to AZD1222 COVID-19 vaccine. This CDR3 spans 15 amino acids. Germline CDR1 is MNHEY and CDR2 is SMNVEV (reference sequence). V lost 8 bases and J lost 5, with 19 bases in between. Assay: immunoSEQ multiplex PCR; the TCRdb copy retains only in-frame clones and omits some. This sample yields under 200,000 clones, of which about 92% are seen a single time; 4.4% belongs to the top ten. The sequence came from an adult in good health. The V gene is TRBV27, the J gene TRBJ2-1; no definite D call. Sequences were derived from peripheral blood, sampled on day 0 of MenACWY control vaccination. DNA for the CDR3: TGTGCCAGCGCCTCCTTGCGGACGGATCACAATGAGCAGTTCTTC. Translation: CASASLRTDHNEQFF.